This T cell receptor beta chain originates from a study of blood T cells in healthy people across ages. Together with a sample-barcoded 5' primer, a J-beta primer mix was included in a second PCR lasting roughly 6 to 12 cycles. MiXCR, run by TCRdb on the 5' RACE reads, gives a single entry per CDR3 protein. Of around 780,000 distinct CDR3 sequences listed, about 56% are singletons. V shed 0 bases and J shed 6 bases, with 5 bases lying between them. The CDR3 consists of 13 residues. Germline V CDR1 and CDR2: KGHDR, SFDVKD. There are many counts of this clonotype. The receptor was isolated from a man in his forties in good health. Sequencing was carried out using blood. The chain uses TRBV24-1 and TRBJ2-4; D perhaps matches TRBD2 (5 bases). The DNA for the CDR3 is TGTGCCACCAGTGATTTGGGGAGAAACATTCAGTACTTC. It is translated as CATSDLGRNIQYF.